These 4 T cell receptor beta chains share one sample of origin, sequenced in a study of CD8+ T cells in alopecia areata. Sequencing relied on a cDNA template that was reverse transcribed from extracted RNA. The repertoire was sequenced with immunoSEQ multiplex PCR; TCRdb's copy has only in-frame clones and lacks some. The table has 150,000 to 200,000 clones, less than 70% seen once; the top ten hold under 1.5%. The treatment is: oral pan-JAK inhibitor, 5-10 mg twice daily. This specimen was CD4+ T cells sorted from blood, taken around week 50, from a patient treated with tofacitinib. These receptors were taken from a human donor with alopecia areata.

The chain joins TRBV6-1 to TRBJ1-6, with TRBD1 matching 7 bases. Germline values: CDR1 MNHNS, CDR2 SASEGT. The trim removed 1 base at V and 11 bases at J, leaving 8 bases unmatched. CDR3 length equals 15 residues. CDR3 in DNA: TGTGCCAGCAGTGAAGGGGTAGGGGGCTCGGCACCCCTCCACTTT. It is translated as CASSEGVGGSAPLHF.

This chain joins TRBV7-2 and TRBJ1-6; 7 positions match TRBD1. Germline values: CDR1 SGHTA, CDR2 FQGNSA. The V segment lost 4 bases and the J segment 10 bases; nucleotides outside the gene matches: 4. The CDR3 is 13 amino acids. The CDR3 sequence is CASSSGQPSPLHF. The CDR3 coding sequence is TGTGCCAGCAGCTCGGGACAGCCCTCACCCCTCCACTTT.

This chain links TRBV4-3 with TRBJ1-2; weak D call: TRBD1 (5 bases). Germline CDR1 and CDR2: LGHNA and YSLEER. The CDR3 extends over 15 amino acids. V lost 4 bases and J lost 0, with 12 bases in between. The CDR3 here is CASSRSGLSNYGYTF. The CDR3 bases are TGCGCCAGCAGCCGCTCGGGACTGTCTAACTATGGCTACACCTTC.

This chain links TRBV11-2 with TRBJ2-7, with 12 bases lining up with TRBD2. The ends lost 5 bases at V and 1 base at J; junction bases unmatched: 12. The CDR3 totals 18 residues. The germline CDR1 and CDR2 sequences are SGHAT and FQNNGV. CDR3 sequence (DNA): TGTGCCAGCAGCCCCCCTGCTAGCGGGGGGGCCGGGTCCTACGAGCAGTACTTC. This translates into CASSPPASGGAGSYEQYF.